This T cell receptor (beta chain) was sequenced during a study of Ad26.COV2.S vaccination and SARS-CoV-2 variants. General study results and limits: Comparability of non-spike TCR breadth was observed across vaccine and placebo recipients.

This CDR3 has 15 residues. Looked up from germline, CDR1 is SGHTA and CDR2 is FQGNSA. V was trimmed by 1 base and J by 0 bases, leaving 9 bases between them. As for this clone: Antigen: not known.

Treatment defined: roughly 20 received Ad26.COV2.S at low or high dose, single or two shots; several received placebo; per-sample allocation not given. At day 63 after the first vaccine or placebo injection, samples were drawn. Aged 18-55 years, donor was enrolled in Boston in about 2020. Profiling relied on immunoSEQ multiplex PCR, and the TCRdb table lists in-frame clones only, not all of them. In the table there are 300,000 to 500,000 clones, 88% of which are singletons. The chain carries TRBV7-2 and TRBJ1-2, with D possibly matching TRBD1 (5 bases). The clonotype comes from a person between 18 and 65 years old who received the Ad26.COV2.S COVID-19 vaccine or a placebo. The sequencing here drew on peripheral blood, taken in a trial of Ad26.COV2.S vaccine versus placebo. CDR3 DNA: TGTGCCAGCAGCTTAGACGGGGGAGCTAACTATGGCTACACCTTC. It translates to CASSLDGGANYGYTF. The variable domain in full, with the rest retrieved from reference TRBV7-2 and TRBJ1-2, is GAGVSQSPSNKVTEKGKDVELRCDPISGHTALYWYRQSLGQGLEFLIYFQGNSAPDKSGLPSDRFSAERTGGSVSTLTIQRTQQEDSAVYLCASSLDGGANYGYTFGSGTRLTVV.